This T cell receptor (beta chain) comes out of a study of cytomegalovirus exposure and HLA in healthy donors. Study summary: Falling in the Caucasian-associated ancestry cluster were about 83% of some 400 genotyped donors. General observations from the study: A previous analysis found most TCR beta V segments productive roughly 90% or roughly 30% of the time.

PCR was performed using 60 Vbeta and 13 Jbeta primers. Profiled with immunoSEQ multiplex PCR; TCRdb holds only in-frame clones, not every one. The table lists about 130,000 clones, roughly 15% of them singletons, with around 2.6% in the top ten. J was trimmed by 4 bases and V by 2 bases; bases with no gene match: 6. The CDR3 spans 14 residues. The germline CDR1 and CDR2 sequences are SGDLS and YYNGEE. Notes on this clone: The antigen remains undetermined.

The material sequenced was PBMCs. The rearrangement joins TRBV9 to TRBJ2-7; 7 nucleotides line up with TRBD2. This sequence was found in a female donor in good health and CMV-seropositive. Here the CDR3 reads CASSVFPGGYEQYF. In DNA, the CDR3 is TGTGCCAGCAGCGTTTTTCCGGGGGGTTACGAGCAGTACTTC.